This entry lists 27 T cell receptor beta chains sequenced from one sample in a study of T cells in Graves' hyperthyroidism and ophthalmopathy. Amplification of TCR beta CDR3 regions was performed using RNA transcripts as template. An initial round of RT-PCR targeting the TCR CDR3 relied on the HTBI primer set. TCRdb re-analysed the multiplex PCR reads in MiXCR, keeping a single row per CDR3 protein. The data hold hundreds of thousands of distinct CDR3 sequences, with roughly 20% observed a single time. Sequenced material: blood. The source is a woman in her forties or fifties with Graves' hyperthyroidism that later progressed to Graves' ophthalmopathy.

The V and J genes are TRBV7-9 and TRBJ1-2, with TRBD1 as a possible D gene (6 bases). The V gene lost 6 bases and the J gene lost 4 bases, with 18 bases spanning the gap. Germline V lookup: CDR1 SEHNR, CDR2 FQNEAQ (reference sequence). The CDR3 sequence is 15 residues long. The CDR3 coding sequence is TGTGCCAGCAGAAAACCGGGACAACAAACCTATGGCTACACCTTC. It yields the protein CASRKPGQQTYGYTF.

This clonotype appeared many times. The CDR3 loop reads CASKGVTSNTEAFF. The CDR3 bases are TGCGCCAGCAAGGGGGTCACCTCCAACACTGAAGCTTTCTTT. V and J are TRBV5-1 and TRBJ1-1; maybe TRBD1 (6 bases). Germline lookup yields CDR1 SGHRS and CDR2 YFSETQ. The CDR3 length is 14 residues. The V end lost 6 bases, the J end lost 2 bases, and 14 bases lay between the germline ends.

The CDR3 coding sequence is TGTGCCAGCAGCGTAGCTATACAGGGGTACGAGCAGTACTTC. Its translation is CASSVAIQGYEQYF. The V and J genes are TRBV9 and TRBJ2-7; the match to TRBD1 covers 7 bases. Germline V gene lookup returns CDR1 SGDLS and CDR2 YYNGEE. V gave up 0 bases and J gave up 4 bases; unmatched junction bases: 4. This CDR3 spans 14 amino acids.

Of note for this clonotype: At one of its ends the junction is not consistent with the germline gene, which may arise from a read error. V is TRBV30 and J is TRBJ1-5; D gene unclear. This CDR3 has 17 amino acids. Germline V gives CDR1 GTSNPN, CDR2 SVGIG (reference sequence). CDR3 DNA: TGTGCCTGGAGTCCGCCCCCTCCGGGGATTCGGGATCAGCCCCGGCATTTT. Translated: CAWSPPPPGIRDQPRHF. Full variable domain (outside the CDR3, taken from reference TRBV30 and TRBJ1-5): SQTIHQWPATLVQPVGSPLSLECTVEGTSNPNLYWYRQAAGRGLQLLFYSVGIGQISSEVPQNLSASRPQDRQFILSSKKLLLSDSGFYLCAWSPPPPGIRDQPRHFGDGTRLSIL.

This clonotype was recorded many times. The chain recombines TRBV30 with TRBJ2-7; D gene ambiguous. CDR1 and CDR2 from the germline V gene are GTSNPN and SVGIG (reference sequence). The CDR3 consists of 11 residues. The ends were cut back, 4 bases at V and 3 bases at J, with 7 bases in the middle. The CDR3 loop is CAWMDGYEQYF. The DNA for the CDR3 is TGTGCCTGGATGGACGGCTACGAGCAGTACTTC.

Many counts were recorded for this clonotype. The rearrangement uses TRBV2 and TRBJ2-7, with 9 bases matching TRBD2. The J segment lost 3 bases and the V segment lost 6 bases, leaving 9 bases of the junction unmatched. From germline, CDR1 is SNHLY and CDR2 FYNNEI. The CDR3 covers 15 residues. The CDR3 DNA reads as TGTGCCAGCAGAGGGAGTAGCGGGGGTTTCTACGAGCAGTACTTC. Its translation: CASRGSSGGFYEQYF. The full variable domain, with the rest looked up from reference TRBV2 and TRBJ2-7, is EPEVTQTPSHQVTQMGQEVILRCVPISNHLYFYWYRQILGQKVEFLVSFYNNEISEKSEIFDDQFSVERPDGSNFTLKIRSTKLEDSAMYFCASRGSSGGFYEQYFGPGTRLTVT.

CDR3 region: CASSAPLRGDTGELFF. As DNA, the CDR3 is TGTGCCAGCAGCGCCCCACTTCGCGGGGACACCGGGGAGCTGTTTTTT. This sequence joins TRBV7-9 and TRBJ2-2, with a tentative D call TRBD2 (6 bases). V shed 5 bases and J shed 3 bases, with 16 bases lying between them. Per germline, CDR1 SEHNR and CDR2 FQNEAQ (reference sequence). This CDR3 region has 16 residues.

This clonotype was seen a few times. The V gene is TRBV5-1, the J gene TRBJ2-2, with D perhaps matching TRBD1 (5 bases). The CDR3 is made up of 15 amino acids. V was clipped by 2 bases and J by 5 bases, with 13 bases between them. Germline loops: CDR1 SGHRS, CDR2 YFSETQ. The CDR3 DNA is TGCGCCAGCAGCTTATCAGGGAAGGTGACCGGGGAGCTGTTTTTT. Its protein is CASSLSGKVTGELFF.

This clonotype has at least ten counts. This rearrangement joins TRBV7-9 to TRBJ2-7; D call uncertain. Deletions cut 5 bases from V and 3 bases from J, with 20 bases between. This CDR3 has 16 amino acids. The germline V gene has CDR1 SEHNR and CDR2 FQNEAQ (reference sequence). CDR3 sequence: CASSRILGISSYEQYF. The CDR3 coding sequence is TGTGCCAGCAGCAGGATCCTGGGAATTTCGAGCTACGAGCAGTACTTC.

The chain couples TRBV14 to TRBJ2-5, with D perhaps TRBD1 or TRBD2 (5 bases each). Trimming stripped 3 bases from V and 8 bases from J, with 10 bases between. The CDR3 consists of 12 residues. Looked up from germline, CDR1 is SGHDN and CDR2 is FVKESK. The CDR3 bases are TGTGCCAGCAGCCAGTCGGGACGCACCCAGTACTTC. As protein: CASSQSGRTQYF.

This clonotype was counted ten times or more. V gene TRBV30 combines with J gene TRBJ1-5; TRBD1 agrees at 9 bases. Germline V lookup: CDR1 GTSNPN, CDR2 SVGIG (reference sequence). There are 14 residues in the CDR3. Trimming removed 5 bases from V and 4 bases from J; junction bases left unmatched: 6. CDR3 in amino acids: CAWDRDRDNQPQHF. The CDR3 coding sequence is TGTGCCTGGGACCGGGACAGGGATAATCAGCCCCAGCATTTT.

This clonotype was seen a handful of times. For the CDR3, the DNA is TGTGCCAGCCGAGCCGGCCCGACAATTGGAAACACCATATATTTT. Residues: CASRAGPTIGNTIYF. The chain links TRBV7-9 to TRBJ1-3; the D is unclear. Trimming stripped 8 bases from V and 3 bases from J, with 17 bases between. The CDR3 sequence is 15 residues long. Germline CDR1 reads SEHNR; CDR2 reads FQNEAQ (reference sequence).

This clonotype was detected only a few times. The chain has TRBV9 and TRBJ2-7; no firm D call. Trimming left V 0 bases short and J 2 bases short, with 9 bases between. Germline values: CDR1 SGDLS, CDR2 YYNGEE. The CDR3 extends over 14 amino acids. The CDR3 here is CASSVDEPTYEQYF. For the CDR3, the DNA is TGTGCCAGCAGCGTAGATGAGCCGACCTACGAGCAGTACTTC.

The chain combines TRBV27 with TRBJ1-5; unclear D gene. Germline V gene sequence: CDR1 MNHEY, CDR2 SMNVEV (reference sequence). There are 13 residues in the CDR3. The V end was cut by 1 base, the J end by 7 bases, with 8 bases between. CDR3 nucleotides: TGTGCCAGCAGTTTATTCGTGAGCCAGCCCCAGCATTTT. Its protein is CASSLFVSQPQHF.

This clonotype was picked up many times. This chain links TRBV12-3 or TRBV12-4 with TRBJ1-1; perhaps TRBD1 as D (5 bases). The V and J ends lost 3 bases and 7 bases respectively, with 15 bases between them. This CDR3 is built from 14 residues. The CDR3 region has the DNA TGTGCCAGCAGTTTCGGGGGACGGAGGGGTGAAGCTTTCTTT. This translates into CASSFGGRRGEAFF.

The chain joins TRBV9 to TRBJ2-1; 14 bases agree with TRBD2. Trimming at V came to 0 bases and at J to 4 bases, leaving 18 bases not matched to a gene. The CDR3 runs to 22 residues. Germline V gene lookup returns CDR1 SGDLS and CDR2 YYNGEE. The DNA of the CDR3 is TGTGCCAGCAGCGTAGGCCTATTATTTTCCGGGACTAGCGGGGGTTGGTACAATGAGCAGTTCTTC. Its translation is CASSVGLLFSGTSGGWYNEQFF.

The rearrangement links TRBV3-1 to TRBJ1-1; D is undetermined. V was clipped by 0 bases and J by 2 bases, with 10 bases between them. The CDR3 spans 15 residues. CDR1 and CDR2 from the germline V gene are LGHDT and YNNKEL (reference sequence). The CDR3 nucleotides read TGTGCCAGCAGCCAAGACGGCAGAAAAAACACTGAAGCTTTCTTT. This codes for CASSQDGRKNTEAFF.

This clonotype was detected many times. The chain links TRBV5-8 to TRBJ2-5, with 10 bases identical to TRBD1. J was trimmed by 9 bases and V by 0 bases; bases with no gene match: 8. The CDR3 sequence is 15 residues long. Germline-derived CDR1 and CDR2 are SGHTS and YDEGEE. In DNA, the CDR3 is TGTGCCAGCAGCTTGGGGGACAGGGGATCCCAGGCCCAGTACTTC. It translates to CASSLGDRGSQAQYF.

In this sample, this clonotype turned up many times. The rearrangement uses TRBV3-1 and TRBJ2-1; possibly TRBD2 for D (5 bases). Germline V CDR1 and CDR2: LGHDT, YNNKEL (reference sequence). The CDR3 runs to 16 residues. Trimming stripped 4 bases from V and 3 bases from J, with 16 bases between. The CDR3 loop is CASSPSFGELYNEQFF. Written as DNA, the CDR3 is TGTGCCAGCAGCCCGAGCTTCGGGGAGCTCTACAATGAGCAGTTCTTC.

This clonotype was seen ten or more times. J is TRBJ1-1 and V is TRBV20-1; D remains unclear. This CDR3 contains 10 residues. Trimming left V 5 bases short and J 1 base short, with 2 bases between. Germline assignment: CDR1 DFQATT and CDR2 SNEGSKA (reference sequence). CDR3 sequence reads: CSAQNTEAFF. The CDR3 bases are TGCAGTGCTCAGAACACTGAAGCTTTCTTT.

This clonotype turned up a few times. The rearrangement joins TRBV6-1 to TRBJ2-7; unclear D gene. With 8 bases removed from V and 0 bases from J, the gap between germline ends came to 14 bases. Germline V gene data show CDR1 as MNHNS and CDR2 as SASEGT. The CDR3 consists of 14 residues. CDR3 residues: CASRIDRSSYEQYF. DNA of the CDR3: TGTGCCAGCCGAATAGACCGATCCTCCTACGAGCAGTACTTC.

There are many counts of this clonotype. The chain carries TRBV20-1 and TRBJ1-1; the D is unclear. Trimming shortened V by 3 bases and J by 1 base, and 6 bases separated the two germline ends. From germline, CDR1 is DFQATT and CDR2 SNEGSKA (reference sequence). The CDR3 is 12 residues long. The CDR3: CSARDPNTEAFF. The CDR3, as DNA: TGCAGTGCTAGGGACCCGAACACTGAAGCTTTCTTT.

The chain recombines TRBV10-3 with TRBJ1-1, with D possibly being TRBD1 (5 bases). Per the germline V gene, CDR1 is ENHRY and CDR2 is SYGVKD. The CDR3 loop spans 14 amino acids. The germline V and J ends were trimmed by 3 bases and 7 bases, with 15 bases remaining between them. CDR3: CAISDPGTGIEAFF. CDR3 nucleotides: TGTGCCATCAGTGACCCCGGGACGGGGATTGAAGCTTTCTTT.

There are a few counts of this clonotype. The chain combines TRBV15 with TRBJ1-5, with 8 bases fitting TRBD1. Per the germline V gene, CDR1 is LNHNV and CDR2 is YYDKDF (reference sequence). CDR3 size: 15 residues. V lost 0 bases and J lost 9; bases outside the gene matches: 7. CDR3 amino acids: CATSRDYRGDGPQHF. In DNA, the CDR3 is TGTGCCACCAGCAGAGATTACAGGGGGGATGGGCCCCAGCATTTT.

This clonotype has more than one count but fewer than ten. The chain carries TRBV7-9 and TRBJ1-4; D is perhaps TRBD1 (5 bases). The CDR3 is 16 amino acids. V lost 4 bases and J lost 1, with 13 bases in between. In germline, CDR1 is SEHNR, CDR2 FQNEAQ (reference sequence). CDR3 protein: CASSSSGTETNEKLFF. The CDR3 nucleotides read TGTGCCAGCAGCTCCTCCGGGACGGAAACTAATGAAAAACTGTTTTTT.

The rearrangement links TRBV13 to TRBJ1-2, with a possible D match to TRBD1 (5 bases). From germline, CDR1 is PRHDT and CDR2 FYEKMQ (reference sequence). The CDR3 has 13 residues. Trimming pared 5 bases from V and 7 bases from J, leaving 14 bases between. CDR3 sequence reads: CASSPRGLSGYTF. CDR3 in DNA: TGTGCCAGCAGCCCACGGGGCCTCTCTGGCTACACCTTC.

This sequence joins TRBV13 and TRBJ2-3, with D unresolved. Between the trimmed V and J ends, which lost 5 bases and 5 bases, there was a span of 14 bases. Germline V lookup: CDR1 PRHDT, CDR2 FYEKMQ (reference sequence). CDR3 length equals 14 residues. The CDR3 is CASSPPPGRDTQYF. For the CDR3, the DNA is TGTGCCAGCAGCCCCCCCCCGGGTCGAGATACGCAGTATTTT.